This T cell receptor beta chain is from a study of cytomegalovirus exposure and HLA in healthy donors. The germline CDR1 and CDR2 sequences are MNHNS and SASEGT. This CDR3 contains 13 residues. The trim removed 7 bases at V and 5 bases at J, leaving 8 bases unmatched. Here immunoSEQ multiplex PCR was the method, and the copy in TCRdb shows in-frame clones only, minus some. The sample has about 180,000 clones; around nine tenths are singletons. Findings and limits, study-wide: A few CMV-associated chains proved CMV antigen-specific in vitro.

Points on this clone: Its antigen is undetermined.

The chain employs TRBV6-1 and TRBJ2-7; 7 bases match TRBD2. The sample consisted of PBMCs. The origin of this receptor is a man younger than 35 in good health and CMV-seropositive. The CDR3 spells CASIRTSAHEQYF. CDR3 DNA sequence: TGTGCCAGCATTCGGACTAGTGCCCACGAGCAGTACTTC.